This T cell receptor (beta chain) was identified in a study of T cells in Graves' hyperthyroidism and ophthalmopathy (dated by TCRdb to about 2019). In terms of the full investigation: Peripheral blood was sampled at the time of initial diagnosis, prior to any treatment. To identify distinguishing TCR V-J signatures, a discovery cohort of roughly 100 patients was used, comprising 40 to 45 with Graves' ophthalmopathy and under 60 with stable Graves' hyperthyroidism. Whether ophthalmopathy could be predicted prospectively was tested in an independent validation cohort made up of 18 to 20 hyperthyroidism patients plus 17 patients who later progressed to ophthalmopathy. The 100 discovery patients were divided at random into training and test sets in a 7:3 ratio. Thyroid tissue and blood T-cell repertoires from roughly six Graves' hyperthyroidism patients were also compared in the study. After sampling, hyperthyroidism patients received methimazole starting at 30 mg daily, and ophthalmopathy patients received high-dose intravenous methylprednisolone. The paper describes TCR Vbeta CDR3 sequencing of more than 120 peripheral blood samples, made up of 43 ophthalmopathy patients, roughly 72 hyperthyroidism patients and 17 progressor patients.

Amplification of TCR beta CDR3 regions was carried out from RNA transcripts. For the first round of RT-PCR on the TCR CDR3, the HTBI primer set was used together with the Qiagen OneStep RT-PCR kit. A second multiplex PCR round built the libraries, followed by size selection and purification. Paired-end sequencing of the libraries was performed with 100 bp reads on an Illumina HiSeq2000. Concerning the study's data processing: SOAPnuke was used to process the raw data, removing reads that contained adapters or uncalled bases, had a mean Phred below 15, or lacked an exact match to the constant primer or identifier. COPE v1.2.5 was used to merge high-quality paired reads, and clonotypes were defined as unique nucleotide sequences. MiTCR v1.1 was used to align the clonotypes against IMGT TRBV, TRBD and TRBJ reference segments. Only V-J combinations with frequency above 0.0001, covering about 99% of repertoires, were analysed. The TCS score was defined as the ratio of F50 (clonal expansion) to E x V (chaos), calculated using BLOSUM62-based TCRdist between CDR3 peptides within each V-J. Welch's t-statistics and random forest reduced 500 to 650 V-J features to about 12, which were used in a naive Bayes classifier (R e1071). Clones were called with MiXCR by TCRdb after fastp trimmed the public reads at Q25, and only in-frame beta chains were retained. When rows share a CDR3 protein, they turn into one entry using the most common DNA and genes. The authors' filters were not applied to this entry. The table for this sample lists approximately 330,000 distinct CDR3 sequences; 15% to 20% of them were counted only once. About 53% of the sample belongs to the ten largest clones.

This clonotype has only a few counts. No antigen is known for it. No quality values exist for individual bases; no much larger clone is one base distant. Based on the germline V gene, the CDR1 and CDR2 sequences are SGHTA and FQGNSA. Spanning cysteine to phenylalanine, the CDR3 consists of 13 amino acids. Here the CDR3 DNA is all that survives: 39 bases in frame from base 1. Germline trimming: 4 bases from V, 7 bases from J; junction bases outside gene matches: 4. A patient counted as having stable Graves' hyperthyroidism if no progression to ophthalmopathy occurred over 18 months of follow-up. Hyperthyroidism patients were newly diagnosed, with disease duration under 2 months, and aged 18 to 65 years. Exclusion was applied to patients with uncontrolled infections, other autoimmune diseases, pregnancy or lactation. Diagnoses were established on the basis of clinical symptoms, serum thyroxine and TRAb, thyroid ultrasound, and orbital computed tomography. PBMCs were isolated from about 10 ml of fresh peripheral blood by Ficoll-Paque density gradient centrifugation. Total RNA was extracted using Trizol reagent, and RNA quality was assessed on an Agilent 2100 Bioanalyzer.

What the authors observed across the whole study: Most expanded thyroid clonotypes (frequency above 0.001) were also detected in blood, a finding suggesting that blood repertoires may reflect thyroid immune responses. No statistical method was used to set the sample size in advance, and investigators knew the group allocation. A model built on a 13 V-J signature distinguished ophthalmopathy from stable hyperthyroidism, reaching around 90% sensitivity and about 81% specificity in cross-validation and 80%/75% in testing. In validation, progression to ophthalmopathy was predicted by the model with around 70% sensitivity and around 76% specificity, a median of 6.5 months before onset.

The TCR sequence derives from a woman aged 45 to 65 with Graves' hyperthyroidism. The material sequenced was blood. The rearrangement combines TRBV7-2 with TRBJ1-2, with 9 middle bases fitting TRBD1. The base sequence is TGTGCCAGCAGCTACCCGGACAGGGGTGGCTACACCTTC. It translates to CASSYPDRGGYTF. The CDR3, completed at both ends by the reference TRBV7-2 and TRBJ1-2 genes, gives the full variable domain GAGVSQSPSNKVTEKGKDVELRCDPISGHTALYWYRQSLGQGLEFLIYFQGNSAPDKSGLPSDRFSAERTGGSVSTLTIQRTQQEDSAVYLCASSYPDRGGYTFGSGTRLTVV.